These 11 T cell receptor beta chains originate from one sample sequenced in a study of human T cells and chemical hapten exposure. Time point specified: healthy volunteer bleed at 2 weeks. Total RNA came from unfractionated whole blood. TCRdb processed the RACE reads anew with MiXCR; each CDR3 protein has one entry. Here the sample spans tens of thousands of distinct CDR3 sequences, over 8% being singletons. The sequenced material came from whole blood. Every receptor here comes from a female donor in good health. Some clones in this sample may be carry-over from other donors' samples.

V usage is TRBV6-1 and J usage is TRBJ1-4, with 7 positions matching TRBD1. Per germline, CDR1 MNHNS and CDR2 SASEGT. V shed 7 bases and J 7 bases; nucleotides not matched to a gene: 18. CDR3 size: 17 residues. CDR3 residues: CASTPRKTRGGGEKLFF. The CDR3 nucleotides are TGTGCCAGCACTCCAAGAAAAACCAGGGGGGGAGGTGAAAAACTGTTTTTT.

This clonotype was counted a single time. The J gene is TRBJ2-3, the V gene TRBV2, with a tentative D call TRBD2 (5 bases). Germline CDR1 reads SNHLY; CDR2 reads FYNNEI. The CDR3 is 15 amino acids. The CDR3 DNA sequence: TGTGAAAGAAGTGAAAAAGGGAGTAGCACAGATACGCAGTATTTT. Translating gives CERSEKGSSTDTQYF. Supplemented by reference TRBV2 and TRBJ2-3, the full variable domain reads EPEVTQTPSHQVTQMGQEVILRCVPISNHLYFYWYRQILGQKVEFLVSFYNNEISEKSEIFDDQFSVERPDGSNFTLKIRSTKLEDSAMYFCERSEKGSSTDTQYFGPGTRLTVL.

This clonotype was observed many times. This CDR3 is CSAAPGGSPYEQYF. CDR3 DNA sequence: TGCAGTGCCGCCCCGGGTGGTAGCCCCTACGAGCAGTACTTC. The chain combines TRBV20-1 with TRBJ2-7; no clear D gene. Germline loops: CDR1 DFQATT, CDR2 SNEGSKA (reference sequence). CDR3 length equals 14 residues. Trimming stripped 6 bases from V and 2 bases from J, with 17 bases between.

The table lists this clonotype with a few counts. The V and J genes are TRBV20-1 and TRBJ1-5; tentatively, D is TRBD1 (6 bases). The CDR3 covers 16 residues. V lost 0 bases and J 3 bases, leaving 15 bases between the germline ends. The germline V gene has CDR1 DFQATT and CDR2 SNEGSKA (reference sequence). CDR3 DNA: TGCAGTGCTAGAGATTTCCCCCGGGACAACAATCAGCCCCAGCATTTT. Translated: CSARDFPRDNNQPQHF.

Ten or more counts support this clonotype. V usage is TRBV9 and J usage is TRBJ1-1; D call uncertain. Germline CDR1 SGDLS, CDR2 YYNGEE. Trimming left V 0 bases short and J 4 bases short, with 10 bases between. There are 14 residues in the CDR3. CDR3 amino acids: CASSVAGKRTEAFF. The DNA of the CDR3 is TGTGCCAGCAGCGTAGCTGGGAAGCGCACTGAAGCTTTCTTT. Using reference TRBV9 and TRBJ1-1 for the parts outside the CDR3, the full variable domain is DSGVTQTPKHLITATGQRVTLRCSPRSGDLSVYWYQQSLDQGLQFLIQYYNGEERAKGNILERFSAQQFPDLHSELNLSSLELGDSALYFCASSVAGKRTEAFFGQGTRLTVV.

The CDR3 sequence is CASSLAGGDYNEQFF. CDR3 nucleotides: TGCGCCAGCAGCTTGGCAGGCGGGGATTACAATGAGCAGTTCTTC. V gene TRBV5-1 combines with J gene TRBJ2-1; possible D gene TRBD2, 6 bases. There are 15 residues in the CDR3. Per germline, CDR1 SGHRS and CDR2 YFSETQ. V dropped 0 bases and J dropped 4 bases, with 11 bases sitting between them.

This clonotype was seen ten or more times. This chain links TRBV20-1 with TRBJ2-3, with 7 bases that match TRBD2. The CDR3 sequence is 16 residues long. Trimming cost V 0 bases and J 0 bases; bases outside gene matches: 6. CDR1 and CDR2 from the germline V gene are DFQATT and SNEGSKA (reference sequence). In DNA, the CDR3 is TGCAGTGCTAGAGATCTAGCGGAATTGAGCACAGATACGCAGTATTTT. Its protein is CSARDLAELSTDTQYF.

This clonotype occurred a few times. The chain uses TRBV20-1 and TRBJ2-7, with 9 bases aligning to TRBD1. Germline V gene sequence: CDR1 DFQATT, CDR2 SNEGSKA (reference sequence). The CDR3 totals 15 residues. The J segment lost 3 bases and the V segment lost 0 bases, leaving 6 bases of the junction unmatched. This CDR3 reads CSARDFGTGNYEQYF. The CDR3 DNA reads TGCAGTGCTAGAGATTTCGGGACAGGGAACTACGAGCAGTACTTC.

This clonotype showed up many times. CDR3 region: CASSTGGYETQYF. CDR3 sequence (DNA): TGTGCCAGCTCGACAGGGGGCTATGAGACCCAGTACTTC. The chain links TRBV6-6 to TRBJ2-5, with 10 bases fitting TRBD1. The V segment lost 8 bases and the J segment 5 bases; nucleotides outside the gene matches: 5. CDR3 length: 13 residues. CDR1 and CDR2 from the germline V gene are MNHNY and SVGAGI (reference sequence).

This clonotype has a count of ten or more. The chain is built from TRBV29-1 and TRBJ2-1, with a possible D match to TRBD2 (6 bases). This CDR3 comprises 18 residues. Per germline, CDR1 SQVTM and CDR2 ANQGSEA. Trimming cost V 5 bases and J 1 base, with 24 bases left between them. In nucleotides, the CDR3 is TGCAGCGTTCAGGGTGGGTCTAGCGCCGGTTTTTCCTACAATGAGCAGTTCTTC. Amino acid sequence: CSVQGGSSAGFSYNEQFF.

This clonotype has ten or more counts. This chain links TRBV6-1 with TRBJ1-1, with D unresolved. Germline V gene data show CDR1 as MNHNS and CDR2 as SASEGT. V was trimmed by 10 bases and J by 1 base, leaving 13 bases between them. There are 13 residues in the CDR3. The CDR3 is CATYGVTNTEAFF. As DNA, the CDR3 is TGTGCCACCTACGGGGTAACGAACACTGAAGCTTTCTTT.